The source of this T cell receptor (beta chain) is a study of CD8+CD57+ T cells in acquired aplastic anemia. Study overall: Mean DNA quantity obtained from sorted CD4+ and CD8+ cells was about 3.2 ug. Study outcomes and limitations: Between patients and controls, around 27 CD8+ CDR3 sequences were found in common.

Patients who underwent sequencing had shown CD8+CD57+ cell expansion by flow cytometry. Among the patients, all had severe acquired aplastic anemia. Patients were untreated when blood was sampled. V lost 4 bases and J lost 9, with 22 bases in between. Germline V lookup: CDR1 SGDLS, CDR2 YYNGEE. There are 15 residues in the CDR3. Genomic DNA served as template for TCR beta VDJ and CDR3 profiling. Via MiXCR, TCRdb re-called the reads, giving one row per CDR3 protein. The sample lists approximately 250,000 distinct CDR3 sequences, around 82% occurring once. Comment on this clonotype: Its cognate antigen is unknown.

The chain has TRBV9 and TRBJ2-5; D is uncertain. This receptor was identified in a human donor with aplastic anemia. Sequencing used sorted CD4+, CD8+, or CD8+CD57+ T cells (not recorded which) from PBMCs. CDR3 protein: CASSPVDGPHTAQYF. The DNA of the CDR3 is TGTGCCAGCAGCCCAGTCGACGGGCCCCACACAGCCCAGTACTTC.